The 26 T cell receptor beta chains below come from one sample, sequenced in a study of graft-versus-host responses after intestinal transplantation. Assay: immunoSEQ multiplex PCR; the TCRdb copy retains only in-frame clones and omits some. The data hold approximately 2,500 clones, with just over 90% observed a single time. Sequenced here: PBMCs, sampled approximately 20 days after intestinal transplant. These receptors all stem from a human patient who received an intestinal transplant, so some T cells may come from the graft donor.

The chain combines TRBV19 with TRBJ2-7; 11 nucleotides match TRBD1. CDR3 size: 14 residues. Germline values: CDR1 LNHDA, CDR2 SQIVND (reference sequence). V dropped 3 bases and J dropped 3; count of bases not matched to a gene: 1. DNA of the CDR3: TGTGCCAGTAGTATCGGGACAGGGGGCTACGAGCAGTACTTC. Its protein is CASSIGTGGYEQYF.

The V gene is TRBV5-1, the J gene TRBJ2-1; a weak D match, TRBD2 (6 bases). CDR3 length: 13 residues. V lost 4 bases to trimming and J lost 5 bases, with 10 bases between them. Germline values: CDR1 SGHRS, CDR2 YFSETQ. CDR3 nucleotides: TGCGCCAGCAGCCGGGACTCGAACAATGAGCAGTTCTTC. Translated: CASSRDSNNEQFF.

The chain carries TRBV7-3 and TRBJ2-7; possible D gene TRBD1, 5 bases. This CDR3 has 14 residues. Germline V gene data show CDR1 as SGHTA and CDR2 as FQGTGA. The ends were cut back, 0 bases at V and 0 bases at J, with 6 bases in the middle. The CDR3 bases are TGTGCCAGCAGCTTAACGGACAACTCCTACGAGCAGTACTTC. As protein: CASSLTDNSYEQYF.

This chain connects TRBV5-4 to TRBJ2-7; possibly TRBD2 for D (6 bases). With 1 base removed from V and 0 bases from J, the gap between germline ends came to 8 bases. The CDR3 extends over 14 amino acids. The germline gives CDR1 SGHNT, CDR2 YYREEE (reference sequence). This CDR3 is CASSLQGLSYEQYF. The CDR3 DNA reads as TGTGCCAGCAGCTTGCAGGGACTCTCCTACGAGCAGTACTTC.

The V gene is TRBV19, the J gene TRBJ2-2; TRBD2 matches 9 bases. Germline values: CDR1 LNHDA, CDR2 SQIVND (reference sequence). V shed 6 bases and J 9 bases; nucleotides not matched to a gene: 5. This CDR3 has 13 amino acids. The DNA of the CDR3 is TGTGCCAGTAGCCCCTCTAGCGGGAGGGAGCTGTTTTTT. Translated: CASSPSSGRELFF. Complete variable domain (other parts from reference TRBV19 and TRBJ2-2): DGGITQSPKYLFRKEGQNVTLSCEQNLNHDAMYWYRQDPGQGLRLIYYSQIVNDFQKGDIAEGYSVSREKKESFPLTVTSAQKNPTAFYLCASSPSSGRELFFGEGSRLTVL.

This chain joins TRBV4-1 and TRBJ1-2; D unclear. Trimming took off 3 bases at V and 8 bases at J, with 16 bases between the two ends. The CDR3 has 14 amino acids. Germline values: CDR1 MGHRA, CDR2 YSYEKL. CDR3 sequence: CASSQVGGSSGYTF. As DNA, the CDR3 is TGCGCCAGCAGCCAGGTCGGAGGGTCGAGCGGCTACACCTTC.

The V call is TRBV6-5, the J call TRBJ1-2; D might be TRBD1 (5 bases). CDR1 and CDR2 from the germline V gene are MNHEY and SVGAGI. This CDR3 spans 14 amino acids. V lost 0 bases and J lost 3, with 8 bases in between. The CDR3 DNA is TGTGCCAGCAGTTACTCGGGGGGGGACTATGGCTACACCTTC. Its protein is CASSYSGGDYGYTF.

The rearrangement links TRBV6-1 to TRBJ2-7; 7 nucleotides line up with TRBD2. Germline CDR1 and CDR2: MNHNS and SASEGT. The CDR3 extends over 15 amino acids. The V and J ends lost 2 bases and 2 bases, in that order; junction bases with no gene match: 6. CDR3 protein: CASSESGGGAYEQYF. The CDR3 coding sequence is TGTGCCAGCAGTGAATCTGGCGGGGGAGCCTACGAGCAGTACTTC.

The V gene is TRBV7-2, the J gene TRBJ2-7, with 9 bases fitting TRBD2. The CDR3 has 14 amino acids. Germline V gives CDR1 SGHTA, CDR2 FQGNSA. The ends lost 3 bases at V and 1 base at J; junction bases unmatched: 1. CDR3: CASSFTSGSYEQYF. The CDR3 nucleotides are TGTGCCAGCAGCTTTACTAGCGGGTCCTACGAGCAGTACTTC. Using reference TRBV7-2 and TRBJ2-7 for the parts outside the CDR3, the full variable domain is GAGVSQSPSNKVTEKGKDVELRCDPISGHTALYWYRQSLGQGLEFLIYFQGNSAPDKSGLPSDRFSAERTGGSVSTLTIQRTQQEDSAVYLCASSFTSGSYEQYFGPGTRLTVT.

V gene TRBV4-2 combines with J gene TRBJ2-4; TRBD1 agrees at 11 bases. Germline CDR1 and CDR2: LGHNA and YNFKEQ. V lost 4 bases, J lost 0 bases, and 5 bases stayed unmatched. The CDR3 totals 17 residues. For the CDR3, the DNA is TGTGCCAGCAGCCCAGGACAGGGGGCGGGAGCCAAAAACATTCAGTACTTC. Translated: CASSPGQGAGAKNIQYF.

This chain connects TRBV28 to TRBJ1-1; D call uncertain. Between the trimmed V and J ends, which lost 2 bases and 0 bases, there was a span of 7 bases. The germline V gene has CDR1 MDHEN and CDR2 SYDVKM. The CDR3 sequence is 14 residues long. In DNA form, the CDR3 reads TGTGCCAGCAGTTTACGGGAAATGAACACTGAAGCTTTCTTT. Protein product: CASSLREMNTEAFF.

CDR3 loop: CASSLLGRSGRAGEQFF. The CDR3 region has the DNA TGTGCCAGCAGCCTACTCGGGAGAAGCGGGAGGGCTGGGGAGCAGTTCTTC. The chain couples TRBV28 to TRBJ2-1; 10 nucleotides align to TRBD2. The CDR3 sequence is 17 residues long. The junction had 18 bases not matched to a gene; V was cut back by 6 bases and J by 10 bases. Per germline, CDR1 MDHEN and CDR2 SYDVKM.

This chain joins TRBV14 and TRBJ1-1, with 9 positions matching TRBD1. The CDR3 totals 15 residues. Trimming removed 0 bases from V and 1 base from J; junction bases left unmatched: 0. Germline V gives CDR1 SGHDN, CDR2 FVKESK. CDR3 coding DNA: TGTGCCAGCAGCCAAGAGGGACAGGGGAACACTGAAGCTTTCTTT. This encodes CASSQEGQGNTEAFF.

The sample holds one count of this clone. The chain has TRBV19 and TRBJ1-5; 9 nucleotides agree with TRBD1. V trimming: 2 bases; J trimming: 3 bases; junction bases outside the gene matches: 8. CDR1 is LNHDA and CDR2 is SQIVND in the germline V gene (reference sequence). The CDR3 is 17 residues long. CDR3 sequence: CASSIRLGQGINQPQHF. The CDR3 coding sequence is TGTGCCAGTAGTATACGGTTGGGACAGGGAATCAATCAGCCCCAGCATTTT.

V usage is TRBV14 and J usage is TRBJ1-1; the match to TRBD1 covers 7 bases. V lost 3 bases and J lost 2; bases outside the gene matches: 3. This CDR3 contains 14 residues. The germline V gene has CDR1 SGHDN and CDR2 FVKESK. The CDR3 DNA is TGTGCCAGCAGCCAGGGACAGTTAAACACTGAAGCTTTCTTT. It codes for CASSQGQLNTEAFF.

The CDR3 sequence: CASSLPGTEAFF. In DNA, the CDR3 is TGTGCCAGCAGCTTGCCAGGAACTGAAGCTTTCTTT. The gene calls are TRBV5-6 and TRBJ1-1; D not certain. V lost 1 base and J 5 bases, leaving 6 bases between the germline ends. The CDR3 sequence is 12 residues long. Per the germline V gene, CDR1 is SGHDT and CDR2 is YYEEEE.

This clone was observed once. V and J are TRBV14 and TRBJ1-6; TRBD1 matches at 7 bases. Germline CDR1 and CDR2: SGHDN and FVKESK. V lost 4 bases and J lost 4; bases outside the gene matches: 7. The CDR3 runs 16 residues. CDR3 coding DNA: TGTGCCAGCAGCCCGCGACAGGGCCCTTATAATTCACCCCTCCACTTT. Amino acid sequence: CASSPRQGPYNSPLHF.

The genes are TRBV7-2 and TRBJ2-7; D is possibly TRBD1 (5 bases). The CDR3 covers 14 residues. Germline-derived CDR1 and CDR2 are SGHTA and FQGNSA. With 5 bases removed from V and 5 bases from J, the gap between germline ends came to 16 bases. As DNA, the CDR3 is TGTGCCAGCAGCCCTCAGGGAAGAACCAACGAGCAGTACTTC. This gives the protein CASSPQGRTNEQYF.

The rearrangement joins TRBV19 to TRBJ2-2, with 9 bases identical to TRBD1. V trimming: 5 bases; J trimming: 1 base; junction bases outside the gene matches: 5. The CDR3 totals 16 residues. From germline, CDR1 is LNHDA and CDR2 SQIVND (reference sequence). The CDR3 DNA reads as TGTGCCAGTAGTCGATACAGGGGGCTGAACACCGGGGAGCTGTTTTTT. This sequence encodes CASSRYRGLNTGELFF.

The chain employs TRBV2 and TRBJ2-1; perhaps TRBD1 as D (5 bases). CDR3 length: 14 amino acids. Germline lookup yields CDR1 SNHLY and CDR2 FYNNEI. Trimming removed 3 bases from V and 6 bases from J, with 12 bases in between. The CDR3, as DNA: TGTGCCAGCAGTGACAGGGCGGTCACCAATGAGCAGTTCTTC. Protein product: CASSDRAVTNEQFF.

The V gene is TRBV10-2, the J gene TRBJ1-2; 9 nucleotides agree with TRBD1. Germline lookup yields CDR1 WSHSY and CDR2 SAAADI. V lost 2 bases and J lost 4; bases outside the gene matches: 5. The CDR3 runs 15 residues. CDR3 sequence reads: CASSERQGGGYGYTF. The CDR3 region has the DNA TGCGCCAGCAGTGAGAGACAGGGGGGCGGCTATGGCTACACCTTC.

This CDR3 is CASSKTGPWDSPLHF. The CDR3 DNA follows: TGTGCCAGTAGTAAGACAGGCCCTTGGGATTCACCCCTCCACTTT. The chain is built from TRBV19 and TRBJ1-6, with a weak D call TRBD1 (6 bases). The CDR3 sequence is 15 residues long. The V end was cut by 4 bases, the J end by 8 bases, with 15 bases between. Germline CDR1 is LNHDA and CDR2 is SQIVND (reference sequence).

The rearrangement links TRBV5-1 to TRBJ2-5, with 11 bases identical to TRBD2. This CDR3 is 16 amino acids long. Trimming took 2 bases from V and 3 from J; bases not matched to a gene: 6. Germline values: CDR1 SGHRS, CDR2 YFSETQ. The CDR3 region is CASSFDPSGGKETQYF. DNA for the CDR3: TGCGCCAGCAGCTTTGACCCTAGCGGGGGGAAAGAGACCCAGTACTTC.

This chain uses TRBV15 with TRBJ2-7; 9 bases agree with TRBD1. The junction had 5 bases not matched to a gene; V was cut back by 1 base and J by 4 bases. The CDR3 length is 15 residues. Germline CDR1 reads LNHNV; CDR2 reads YYDKDF (reference sequence). The CDR3 DNA is TGTGCCACCAGCAGAGGCAGACAGGGGGGATACGAGCAGTACGTC. Protein sequence: CATSRGRQGGYEQYV.

CDR3 nucleotide sequence: TGCGCCAGCCAGGAGGGGCCCTATGGCTACACCTTC. Amino acids: CASQEGPYGYTF. The chain links TRBV5-1 to TRBJ1-2, with D maybe TRBD1 (5 bases). The V end lost 7 bases, the J end lost 4 bases, and 11 bases lay between the germline ends. CDR1 is SGHRS, CDR2 YFSETQ, per germline. This CDR3 has 12 amino acids.

The chain has TRBV7-3 and TRBJ2-1; TRBD2 matches at 10 bases. The CDR3 loop spans 15 amino acids. V lost 5 bases to trimming and J lost 7 bases; unmatched junction nucleotides: 8. Germline-derived CDR1 and CDR2 are SGHTA and FQGTGA. Written as DNA, the CDR3 is TGTGCCAGCAGCACCCAAGCGGGGGGGCAAAATGAGCAGTTCTTC. Translated: CASSTQAGGQNEQFF.